A selection of T cell receptor beta chains follows, all from one sample in a study of T cell responses to AZD1222 COVID-19 vaccine. Assay used: immunoSEQ multiplex PCR; TCRdb lists only in-frame clones, some missing. This sample has roughly 65,000 clones, with over 65% found just once. The material was peripheral blood, obtained 28 days after the second AZD1222 dose. Receptors originate from an adult who received the AZD1222 COVID-19 vaccine. Both conserved end residues are part of each CDR3. The D gene is left open where the match is weak. Only some rows state a clone size, as once, few, many or a class for expanded clones.

D gene,clone size,J gene,V gene,CDR3 protein,CDR3 DNA
-,-,TRBJ2-5,TRBV28,CASSSSAVGEETQYF,-
-,-,TRBJ2-7,TRBV12-3/TRBV12-4,CASSLQRQQYF,TGTGCCAGCAGTCTACAGCGGCAGCAGTACTTC
TRBD2,-,TRBJ2-3,TRBV5-6,CASSSLYLTSGATDTQYF,TGTGCCAGCAGCTCCTTATATTTGACTAGCGGGGCCACAGATACGCAGTATTTT
-,-,TRBJ1-5,TRBV5-6,CASSLRGNSNQPQHF,TGTGCCAGCAGCTTAAGGGGGAATAGCAATCAGCCCCAGCATTTT
-,-,TRBJ1-3,TRBV6-5,CASIAGEDSGNTIYF,TGTGCCAGCATAGCAGGGGAGGACTCTGGAAACACCATATATTTT
-,-,TRBJ2-5,TRBV5-1,CASSGKGPQETQYF,TGCGCCAGCAGCGGAAAGGGGCCCCAAGAGACCCAGTACTTC
TRBD2,-,TRBJ2-3,TRBV2,CASTPSGLVSTDTQYF,TGTGCCAGCACCCCCTCGGGACTAGTCTCCACAGATACGCAGTATTTT
-,few,TRBJ2-7,TRBV2,CASAAGTPPEQYF,TGTGCCAGCGCCGCCGGGACTCCTCCCGAGCAGTACTTC
TRBD1,-,TRBJ1-2,TRBV6-5,CASTRQGTDYGYTF,TGTGCCAGCACCAGACAGGGAACGGACTATGGCTACACCTTC
TRBD1,-,TRBJ2-7,TRBV13,CASSPGQGAREQYF,TGTGCCAGCAGCCCGGGACAGGGGGCGAGGGAGCAGTACTTC
TRBD2,-,TRBJ2-3,TRBV4-1,CASSPGGLAIDTQYF,TGCGCCAGCAGCCCGGGAGGGCTAGCGATAGATACGCAGTATTTT
-,few,TRBJ1-2,TRBV10-3,CAISRAGPIYPNFYGYTF,TGTGCCATCAGTCGCGCAGGCCCTATTTACCCGAACTTCTATGGCTACACCTTC
-,-,TRBJ2-1,TRBV6-5,CATFNPDGHNEQFF,TGTGCCACCTTCAACCCAGACGGACACAATGAGCAGTTCTTC
-,once,TRBJ1-5,TRBV12-5,CASGWNKNQPQHF,TGTGCTAGTGGTTGGAATAAAAATCAGCCCCAGCATTTT
-,-,TRBJ1-1,TRBV10-2,CASSESQGRMNTEAFF,TGCGCCAGCAGTGAGTCTCAGGGAAGAATGAACACTGAAGCTTTCTTT
-,few,TRBJ1-1,TRBV21-1,CASSKWRQGKNFRSLGAFF,TGTGCCAGCAGCAAATGGCGACAGGGGAAAAATTTCAGGTCTCTGGGCGCTTTCTTT
-,-,TRBJ2-3,TRBV2,CASSESTDTQYF,TGTGCCAGCAGTGAATCCACAGATACGCAGTATTTT
TRBD1,-,TRBJ1-5,TRBV19,CASSGRQGGQPQHF,TGTGCCAGTAGTGGTAGACAGGGAGGCCAGCCCCAGCATTTT
-,-,TRBJ1-5,TRBV2,CASRGFSNQPQHF,TGTGCCAGCAGGGGATTTAGCAATCAGCCCCAGCATTTT
TRBD2,-,TRBJ2-5,TRBV18,CASSLWTSGTLETQYF,TGTGCCAGCTCACTATGGACTAGCGGGACGCTAGAGACCCAGTACTTC
-,-,TRBJ1-2,TRBV12-3/TRBV12-4,CASSLPENYGYTF,TGTGCCAGCAGTTTACCCGAGAACTATGGCTACACCTTC
-,-,TRBJ1-2,TRBV10-3,CAISADRSGGYTF,TGTGCCATCAGTGCGGACAGAAGCGGGGGCTACACCTTC
TRBD2,-,TRBJ2-6,TRBV19,CASSTGRDPSGANVLTF,TGTGCCAGTAGTACCGGGAGGGATCCCTCTGGGGCCAACGTCCTGACTTTC